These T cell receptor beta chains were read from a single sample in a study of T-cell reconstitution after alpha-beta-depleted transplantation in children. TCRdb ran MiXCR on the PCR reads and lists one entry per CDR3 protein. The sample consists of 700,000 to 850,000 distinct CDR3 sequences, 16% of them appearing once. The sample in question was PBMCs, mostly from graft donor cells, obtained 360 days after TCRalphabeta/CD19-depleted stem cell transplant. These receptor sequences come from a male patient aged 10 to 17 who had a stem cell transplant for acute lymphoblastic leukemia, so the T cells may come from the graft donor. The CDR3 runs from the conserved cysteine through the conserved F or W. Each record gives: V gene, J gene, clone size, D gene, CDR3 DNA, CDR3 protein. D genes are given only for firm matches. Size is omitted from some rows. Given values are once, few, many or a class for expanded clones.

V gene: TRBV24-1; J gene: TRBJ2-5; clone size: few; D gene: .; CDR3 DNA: TGTGCCACCAGTGACACAAACCAAGAGACCCAGTACTTC; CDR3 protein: CATSDTNQETQYF
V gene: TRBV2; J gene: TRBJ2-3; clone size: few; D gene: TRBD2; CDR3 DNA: TGTGCCAGCAGTGACGATACTAGCGGGGATACGCAGTATTTT; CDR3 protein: CASSDDTSGDTQYF
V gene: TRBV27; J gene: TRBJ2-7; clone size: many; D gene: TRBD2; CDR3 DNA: TGTGCCAGCAGTCCGGCTAGCGGCTCCTACGAGCAGTACTTC; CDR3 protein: CASSPASGSYEQYF
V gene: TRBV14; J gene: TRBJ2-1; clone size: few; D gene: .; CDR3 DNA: TGTGCCAGCAGCCGACAGGCTTTACCCTCCTACAATGAGCAGTTCTTC; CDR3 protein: CASSRQALPSYNEQFF
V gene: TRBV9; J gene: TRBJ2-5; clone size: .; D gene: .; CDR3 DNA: TGTGCCAGCAGCGTAGTCGCAGGGAGAGAGACCCAGTACTTC; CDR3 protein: CASSVVAGRETQYF
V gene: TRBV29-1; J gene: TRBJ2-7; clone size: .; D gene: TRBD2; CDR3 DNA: TGCAGCGTTGAAGCCAGGACTAGCGGTCTCTACGAGCAGTACTTC; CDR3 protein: CSVEARTSGLYEQYF
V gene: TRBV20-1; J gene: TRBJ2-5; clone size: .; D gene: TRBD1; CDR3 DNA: TGCAGTGCTAGCAAGGGGGCGGGTGTTTTCAGGGAGACCCAGTACTTC; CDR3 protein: CSASKGAGVFRETQYF
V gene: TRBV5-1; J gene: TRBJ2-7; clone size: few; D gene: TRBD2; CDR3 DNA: TGCGCCAGCAGCTCGCAAATCGGGACTAGGACCTACGAGCAGTACTTC; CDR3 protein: CASSSQIGTRTYEQYF
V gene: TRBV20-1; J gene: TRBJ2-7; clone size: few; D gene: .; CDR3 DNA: TGCAGTGCTAGAGATGGAGCCGGGACCAGGAGCTCCTACGAGCAGTACTTC; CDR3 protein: CSARDGAGTRSSYEQYF
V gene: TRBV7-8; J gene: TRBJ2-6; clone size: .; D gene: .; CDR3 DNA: TGTGCCAGCAGCTTAACGTGGCGGGACTCTGGGGCCAACGTCCTGACTTTC; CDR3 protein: CASSLTWRDSGANVLTF
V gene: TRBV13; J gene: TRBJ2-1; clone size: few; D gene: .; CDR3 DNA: TGTGCCAGCAGCTCTCAGCGGAGGGGTGAGCAGTTCTTC; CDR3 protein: CASSSQRRGEQFF
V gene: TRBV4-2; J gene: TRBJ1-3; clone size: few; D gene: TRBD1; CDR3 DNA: TGTGCCAGCAGCATCGGGACAGCCAGGAAAGCTTACTCTGGAAACACCATATATTTT; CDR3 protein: CASSIGTARKAYSGNTIYF
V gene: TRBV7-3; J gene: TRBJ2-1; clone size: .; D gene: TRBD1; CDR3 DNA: TGTGCCAGCAGCTTATGGGGGACAGGGGGTCAGAATGAGCAGTTCTTC; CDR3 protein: CASSLWGTGGQNEQFF
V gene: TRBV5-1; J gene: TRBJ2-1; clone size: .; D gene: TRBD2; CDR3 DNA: TGCGCCAGCAGACCTTTACTAGCGGGAGGTAGCAATGAGCAGTTCTTC; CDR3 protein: CASRPLLAGGSNEQFF
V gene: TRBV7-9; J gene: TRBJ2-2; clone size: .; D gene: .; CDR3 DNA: TGTGCCAGCAGCTTAGACGGGTTCGCATTATACACCGGGGAGCTGTTTTTT; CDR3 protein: CASSLDGFALYTGELFF
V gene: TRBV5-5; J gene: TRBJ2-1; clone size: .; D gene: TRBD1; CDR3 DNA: TGTGCCAGCAGCGGAACAGGGGTCTGGGGGTACAATGAGCAGTTCTTC; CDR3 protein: CASSGTGVWGYNEQFF
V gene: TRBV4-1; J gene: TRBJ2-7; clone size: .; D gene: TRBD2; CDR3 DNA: TGCGCCAGCAGCCAAGGAGAGACTAGCGGAGACTACGAGCAGTACTTC; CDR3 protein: CASSQGETSGDYEQYF
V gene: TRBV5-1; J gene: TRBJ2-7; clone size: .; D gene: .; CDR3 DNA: TGCGCCAGCAGCTTTTTCGGGGATGAGCAGTACTTC; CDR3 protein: CASSFFGDEQYF
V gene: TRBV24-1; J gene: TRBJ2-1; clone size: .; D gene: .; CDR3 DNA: TGTGCCACCAGTGTAGGGGTGGGGAAGTACAATGAGCAGTTCTTC; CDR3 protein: CATSVGVGKYNEQFF
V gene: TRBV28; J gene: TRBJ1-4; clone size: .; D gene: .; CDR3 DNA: TGTGCCAGCAGTGCCAGGACCAGGGCCCTAGGAAATCTGTTTTTT; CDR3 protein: CASSARTRALGNLFF
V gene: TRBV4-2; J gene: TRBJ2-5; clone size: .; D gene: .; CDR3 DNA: TGTGCCAGCAGCCTGAACACACCGGGAGAAGGAGAGACCCAGTACTTC; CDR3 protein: CASSLNTPGEGETQYF
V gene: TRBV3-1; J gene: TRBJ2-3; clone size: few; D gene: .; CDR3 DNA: TGTGCCAGCAGCCAACAAGGGACTTATAGCACAGATACGCAGTATTTT; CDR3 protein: CASSQQGTYSTDTQYF
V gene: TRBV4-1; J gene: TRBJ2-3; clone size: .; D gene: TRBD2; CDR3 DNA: TGCGCCAGCAGCAAACTAATAGCGGGAGGGCCAACAGATACGCAGTATTTT; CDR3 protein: CASSKLIAGGPTDTQYF
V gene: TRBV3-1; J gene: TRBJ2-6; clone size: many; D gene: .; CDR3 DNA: TGTGCCAGCAGCCAAGCCCATAGCTCTGGGGCCAACGTCCTGACTTTC; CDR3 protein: CASSQAHSSGANVLTF
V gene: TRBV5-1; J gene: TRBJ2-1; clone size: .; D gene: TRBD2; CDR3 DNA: TGCGCCAGCAGCACACTAGCGGGGGGTCACAATGAGCAGTTCTTC; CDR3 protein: CASSTLAGGHNEQFF
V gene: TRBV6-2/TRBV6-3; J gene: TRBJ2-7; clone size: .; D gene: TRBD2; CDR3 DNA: TGTGCCAGCAGTTACTGGCGGGAGGACTTCGCGGGAGTGAAAGAGGAGCAGTACTTC; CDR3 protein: CASSYWREDFAGVKEEQYF
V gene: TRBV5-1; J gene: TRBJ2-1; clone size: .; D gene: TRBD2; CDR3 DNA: TGCGCCAGCAGCAGGCTAGCGGGCCCGGGTAGCTACAATGAGCAGTTCTTC; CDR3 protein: CASSRLAGPGSYNEQFF
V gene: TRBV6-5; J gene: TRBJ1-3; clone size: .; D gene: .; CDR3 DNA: TGTGCCAGCAGTTCCCTAAGGGCAAGCTCTGGAAACACCATATATTTT; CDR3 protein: CASSSLRASSGNTIYF
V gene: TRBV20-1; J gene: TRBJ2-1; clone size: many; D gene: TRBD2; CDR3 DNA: TGCAGTGCGAGAAGGACTAGCGGGATCTACAATGAGCAGTTCTTC; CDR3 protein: CSARRTSGIYNEQFF
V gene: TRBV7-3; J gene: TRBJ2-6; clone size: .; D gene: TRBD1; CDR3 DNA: TGTGCCAGCAGCTTAAGACAGGGCTCTGGGGCCAACGTCCTGACTTTC; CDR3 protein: CASSLRQGSGANVLTF
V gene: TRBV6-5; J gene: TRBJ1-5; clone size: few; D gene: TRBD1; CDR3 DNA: TGTGCCAGCAGTTACTCGTACAGGGGGCACCAGCCCCAGCATTTT; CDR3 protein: CASSYSYRGHQPQHF
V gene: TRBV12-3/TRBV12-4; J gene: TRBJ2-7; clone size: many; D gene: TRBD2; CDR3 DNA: TGTGCCAGCAGTTTTCCAGGGAGGGCCTACGAGCAGTACTTC; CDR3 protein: CASSFPGRAYEQYF
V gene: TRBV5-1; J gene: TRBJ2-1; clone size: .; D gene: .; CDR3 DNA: TGCGCCAGCAGAAGGGAGCCAGGATACAATGAGCAGTTCTTC; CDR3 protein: CASRREPGYNEQFF
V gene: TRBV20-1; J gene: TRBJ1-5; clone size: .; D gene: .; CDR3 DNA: TGCAGCGTTACGGGGGGCCCTAGGGGCAATCAGCCCCAGCATTTT; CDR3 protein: CSVTGGPRGNQPQHF
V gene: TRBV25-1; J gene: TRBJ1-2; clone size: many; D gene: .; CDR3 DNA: TGTGCCAGCAGTGAATTGGAAAACTATGGCTACACCTTC; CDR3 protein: CASSELENYGYTF
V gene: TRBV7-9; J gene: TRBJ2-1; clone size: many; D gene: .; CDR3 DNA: TGTGCCAGCAGCTTTTACCGGGACAATGAGCAGTTCTTC; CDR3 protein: CASSFYRDNEQFF
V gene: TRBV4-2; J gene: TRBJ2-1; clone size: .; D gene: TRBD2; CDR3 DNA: TGTGCCAGCAGCCAAATTACGGGGAGGCGGGAGAGGAATGAGCAGTTCTTC; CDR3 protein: CASSQITGRRERNEQFF
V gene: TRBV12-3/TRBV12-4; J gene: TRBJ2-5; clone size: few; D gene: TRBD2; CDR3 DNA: TGTGCCAGCACCGTTGGGGCTAGCGGGAGGAGAGAGACCCAGTACTTC; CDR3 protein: CASTVGASGRRETQYF
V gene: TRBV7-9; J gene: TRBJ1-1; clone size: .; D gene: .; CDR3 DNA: TGTGCCAGCAGCTTAGCGGGACGGGGCAACACTGAAGCTTTCTTT; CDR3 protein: CASSLAGRGNTEAFF
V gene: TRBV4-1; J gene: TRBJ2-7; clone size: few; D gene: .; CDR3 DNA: TGCGCCAGCAGCCAAGAACCGGGGGTAGACGAGCAGTACTTC; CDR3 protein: CASSQEPGVDEQYF
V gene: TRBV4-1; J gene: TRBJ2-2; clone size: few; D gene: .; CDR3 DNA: TGCGCCAGCAACCATCCCCCCCGCCGGAACACCGGGGAGCTGTTTTTT; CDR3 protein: CASNHPPRRNTGELFF
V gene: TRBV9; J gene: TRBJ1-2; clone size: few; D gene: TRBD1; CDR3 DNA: TGTGCCAGCAGCGGATCCGGGACAGGAATACTTTATGGCTACACCTTC; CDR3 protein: CASSGSGTGILYGYTF
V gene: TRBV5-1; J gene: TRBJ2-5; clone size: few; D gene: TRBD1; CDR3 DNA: TGCGCCAGCAGCGTAGTTTCAGGGGGCCTGGAGACCCAGTACTTC; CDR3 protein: CASSVVSGGLETQYF
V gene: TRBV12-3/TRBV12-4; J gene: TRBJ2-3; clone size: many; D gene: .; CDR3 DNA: TGTGCCAGCAGTCCGTCTCTAATCGGCACAGATACGCAGTATTTT; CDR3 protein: CASSPSLIGTDTQYF
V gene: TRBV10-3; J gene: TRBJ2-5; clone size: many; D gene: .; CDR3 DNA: TGTGCCATCAGTGAGGAGGGGGAAAGACAAGAGACCCAGTACTTC; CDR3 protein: CAISEEGERQETQYF
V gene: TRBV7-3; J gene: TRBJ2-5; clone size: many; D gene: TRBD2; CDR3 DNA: TGTGCCAGCAGCCCGGGACTAGGAGGGAAGGAGACCCAGTACTTC; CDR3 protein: CASSPGLGGKETQYF